The 7 T cell receptor beta chains listed next were all sequenced from one sample in a study of CD8 T cells in ankylosing spondylitis. TCRdb re-called the 5' RACE reads with MiXCR, one entry per CDR3 protein. The table includes 250,000 to 400,000 distinct CDR3 sequences, approximately 10% detected once. Sequencing was performed on blood, either unsorted or a sorted T cell fraction (not recorded which). Source of these receptors: a female donor with ankylosing spondylitis or in good health (not recorded which).

In its sample, this clonotype was seen many times. This chain connects TRBV5-1 to TRBJ2-3; maybe TRBD2 (5 bases). The germline V gene encodes CDR1 SGHRS and CDR2 YFSETQ. The CDR3 sequence is 15 residues long. Trimming removed 4 bases from V and 0 bases from J, with 12 bases in between. The CDR3 reads CASSRSGSSTDTQYF. For the CDR3, the DNA is TGCGCCAGCAGCCGCAGCGGTTCTAGCACAGATACGCAGTATTTT.

The chain uses TRBV18 and TRBJ2-5, with D unclear. CDR1 KGHSH and CDR2 LQKENI come from the germline V gene. V was trimmed by 1 base and J by 4 bases, leaving 10 bases between them. CDR3 size: 14 residues. The CDR3, as DNA: TGTGCCAGCTCACCACAGTCCTCCGGAGAGACCCAGTACTTC. This encodes CASSPQSSGETQYF.

In its sample, this clonotype was seen many times. V is TRBV29-1 and J is TRBJ2-2; 9 nucleotides match TRBD1. The V gene's germline CDR1 is SQVTM and CDR2 ANQGSEA. The V gene end was trimmed by 7 bases and the J gene end by 4 bases; junction bases not matched to a gene: 10. The CDR3 contains 15 residues. For the CDR3, the DNA is TGCAGCGGTCATTCCGGGACAGGGCCCACCGGGGAGCTGTTTTTT. Protein product: CSGHSGTGPTGELFF.

CDR3 bases: TGCGCCAGCAGCTTGGCACTAGCGGGGGCCTACGAGCAGTACTTC. This encodes CASSLALAGAYEQYF. The chain is built from TRBV5-1 and TRBJ2-7, with TRBD2 matching over 11 bases. The germline V gene has CDR1 SGHRS and CDR2 YFSETQ. With 0 bases clipped from V and 2 bases from J, the junction kept 1 base outside the gene matches. This CDR3 contains 15 residues.

This clonotype was detected many times. This sequence joins TRBV20-1 and TRBJ2-1, with TRBD1 identical over 8 bases. This CDR3 spans 14 amino acids. Unmatched junction bases numbered 6, after V lost 6 bases and J lost 2 bases. The germline gives CDR1 DFQATT, CDR2 SNEGSKA (reference sequence). For the CDR3, the DNA is TGCAGTGCGAGACAGGACAGGGCCTACAATGAGCAGTTCTTC. Encoded protein: CSARQDRAYNEQFF.

In this sample, this clonotype turned up many times. The chain is built from TRBV27 and TRBJ1-6; 7 bases match TRBD1. Trimming removed 6 bases from V and 0 bases from J; junction bases left unmatched: 5. Germline CDR1 and CDR2: MNHEY and SMNVEV (reference sequence). The CDR3 covers 16 residues. In nucleotides, the CDR3 is TGTGCCAGCAGCCTCAGGGACAGCTCCTATAATTCACCCCTCCACTTT. Protein: CASSLRDSSYNSPLHF.

This clonotype has a count of ten or more. The chain joins TRBV10-3 to TRBJ2-7; 8 nucleotides agree with TRBD1. V shed 0 bases and J 6 bases; nucleotides not matched to a gene: 4. Germline V gene sequence: CDR1 ENHRY, CDR2 SYGVKD. This CDR3 has 14 residues. CDR3 in DNA: TGTGCCATCAGTGAGTCAGGCAGGGGGCGCGAGCAGTACTTC. Its protein is CAISESGRGREQYF.